This T cell receptor beta chain was identified in a study of response to subunit inactivated influenza vaccine. The CDR3 consists of 13 residues. The V gene's germline CDR1 is MNHEY and CDR2 SVGAGI. The V and J ends lost 0 bases and 4 bases respectively, with 6 bases between them. From the RT-PCR reads, TCRdb called clonotypes with MiXCR, one entry per CDR3 protein. The sample consists of approximately 300,000 distinct CDR3 sequences, about 20% of them appearing once. V is TRBV6-5 and J is TRBJ2-5; unclear D gene. Sequencing was performed on PBMCs from blood, taken less than 22 months after vaccination. The TCR comes from a man aged 50 to 69 who received an inactivated influenza vaccine. The CDR3 here is CASSYSTLETQYF. CDR3 nucleotide sequence: TGTGCCAGCAGTTACTCGACCTTAGAGACCCAGTACTTC.